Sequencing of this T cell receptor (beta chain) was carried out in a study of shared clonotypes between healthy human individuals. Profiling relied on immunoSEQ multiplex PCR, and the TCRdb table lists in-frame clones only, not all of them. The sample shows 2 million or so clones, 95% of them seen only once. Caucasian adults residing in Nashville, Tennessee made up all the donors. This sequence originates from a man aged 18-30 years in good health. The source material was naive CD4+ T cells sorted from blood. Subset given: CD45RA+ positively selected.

This chain's CDR3 is CASSAGGRVLYEQYF. The CDR3 DNA sequence: TGTGCCAGCAGCGCCGGGGGACGGGTACTCTACGAGCAGTACTTC. The chain is built from TRBV5-6 and TRBJ2-7; TRBD2 is a possible D gene (6 bases). From germline, CDR1 is SGHDT and CDR2 YYEEEE. V shed 4 bases and J shed 3 bases, with 17 bases lying between them. This CDR3 has 15 residues.